This T cell receptor beta chain was found in a study of cytomegalovirus exposure and HLA in healthy donors. PCR amplification relied on 60 Vbeta primers (plus 13 Jbeta primers). Method: immunoSEQ multiplex PCR; TCRdb's copy keeps in-frame clones and lacks some. The sample has about 110,000 clones, roughly 80% seen once; the top ten hold roughly 2.6%. V shed 5 bases, J shed 1 base, and the junction held 4 bases outside the gene matches. This CDR3 spans 15 amino acids. The V gene's germline CDR1 is MNHNS and CDR2 SASEGT. This TCR was sampled from a man aged 25 to 40 in good health and CMV-seropositive. The chain is built from TRBV6-1 and TRBJ1-4, with 7 bases lining up with TRBD1. The sequenced sample was PBMCs. CDR3 sequence: CASSPYRGTNEKLFF. The CDR3 nucleotides are TGTGCCAGCAGTCCTTACAGGGGAACTAATGAAAAACTGTTTTTT.